This T cell receptor (beta chain) was captured by sequencing in a study of a mutant IDH1 vaccine in newly diagnosed glioma. As to this clone: Its antigen is not identified.

Time point defined: week 23, last vaccination. The study gave 300 ug of mutant IDH1 20-mer peptide per vaccine dose, with topical imiquimod. The repertoire was sequenced with immunoSEQ multiplex PCR; TCRdb's copy has only in-frame clones and lacks some. The repertoire holds about 72,000 clones, with approximately 80% as singletons. From germline, CDR1 is MNHEY and CDR2 SMNVEV (reference sequence). Unmatched junction bases numbered 7, after V lost 1 base and J lost 1 base. This CDR3 is 17 amino acids long. This clonotype was sampled from a man aged 18 to 29 with glioma. The chain employs TRBV27 and TRBJ2-7; 10 bases fit TRBD2. The sample consisted of PBMCs, taken from a glioma patient whose treatment included an IDH1 peptide vaccine. In DNA form, the CDR3 reads TGTGCCAGCAGTTTATGGAGCGGGAGGGCCAGTTCCTACGAGCAGTACTTC. It codes for CASSLWSGRASSYEQYF.